This T cell receptor (beta chain) was recorded in a study of T cell changes during pregnancy in multiple sclerosis (dated by TCRdb to the late 2010s). About the investigation overall: The study examined how the T cell repertoire changed over the course of pregnancy in women with multiple sclerosis.

For this clone: Its antigen is still unknown. No base quality values were provided; no much bigger clone lies one nucleotide off.

Looking up the germline V gene yields CDR1 MNHEY and CDR2 SVGAGI. Reading from cysteine to phenylalanine, the CDR3 counts 15 amino acids. Only CDR3 DNA is held: 45 bases, read in frame from base 1. A distance of 8 bases separates the germline ends of V and J, which lose 0 bases and 2 bases respectively. Receptor libraries were prepared by the immunoSEQ multiplex PCR assay. Here the immuneACCESS table is served through TCRdb, limited to in-frame sequences with V and J called. Missing clones are a known gap in these copies; in checked studies unresolved V genes cover under half, and the rest lacks a known reason. The sample table contains around 100,000 clones; only one count was recorded for about 91% of them. The top ten clones comprise 0.93% of the sample.

The chain links TRBV6-5 with TRBJ1-5, with the D gene too uncertain to name. This clonotype originated in a female donor with multiple sclerosis, enrolled in a pregnancy study. The specimen comprised peripheral blood, sampled after pregnancy. The sequenced DNA is TGTGCCAGCAGTTACTCTTTTCCAGGCAATCAGCCCCAGCATTTT. This is translated as CASSYSFPGNQPQHF.